The sequence of this T cell receptor beta chain was determined in a study of beta chain features in type 1 diabetes. What was sequenced were expressed TCRB transcripts, since all of the isolated RNA had been reverse transcribed. Data came from immunoSEQ multiplex PCR; TCRdb stores just in-frame clones and leaves some out. The sample gives 400,000 to 550,000 clones, more than 9.5% of which show up once; approximately 0.05% is in the top ten. The sequence derives from a woman aged 18 to 35 in good health. Sequencing was done on a sample of naive CD4+ T cells from blood.

The CDR3 DNA reads as TGTGCCAGCGGGCTACCGCCGCACAATGAGCAGTTCTTC. Amino acids: CASGLPPHNEQFF. V is TRBV9 and J is TRBJ2-1; D is undetermined. The CDR3 consists of 13 residues. The V and J ends lost 7 bases and 5 bases respectively, with 13 bases between them. CDR1 is SGDLS, CDR2 YYNGEE, per germline. Based on the CDR3 plus reference TRBV9 and TRBJ2-1, the full variable domain is DSGVTQTPKHLITATGQRVTLRCSPRSGDLSVYWYQQSLDQGLQFLIQYYNGEERAKGNILERFSAQQFPDLHSELNLSSLELGDSALYFCASGLPPHNEQFFGPGTRLTVL.